This T cell receptor beta chain was documented in a study of T cells in Graves' hyperthyroidism and ophthalmopathy. This CDR3 contains 13 residues. The germline V gene encodes CDR1 SNHLY and CDR2 FYNNEI. V lost 5 bases and J 6 bases, leaving 14 bases between the germline ends. Amplified TCR beta CDR3 regions derived from RNA transcripts. Carried out on the TCR CDR3, a first-round RT-PCR used the HTBI primer set. Each CDR3 protein gets one entry after TCRdb re-called the multiplex PCR reads with MiXCR. The table includes fewer than 900,000 distinct CDR3 sequences, about a sixth detected once. This clonotype was recorded many times.

The source is a man aged 18 to 30 with Graves' hyperthyroidism. V usage is TRBV2 and J usage is TRBJ2-7, with D possibly TRBD2 on 5 matching bases. Sequencing input: blood. The CDR3 sequence is CASSYGEGGEQYF. CDR3 in DNA: TGTGCCAGCAGTTACGGCGAGGGCGGCGAGCAGTACTTC.